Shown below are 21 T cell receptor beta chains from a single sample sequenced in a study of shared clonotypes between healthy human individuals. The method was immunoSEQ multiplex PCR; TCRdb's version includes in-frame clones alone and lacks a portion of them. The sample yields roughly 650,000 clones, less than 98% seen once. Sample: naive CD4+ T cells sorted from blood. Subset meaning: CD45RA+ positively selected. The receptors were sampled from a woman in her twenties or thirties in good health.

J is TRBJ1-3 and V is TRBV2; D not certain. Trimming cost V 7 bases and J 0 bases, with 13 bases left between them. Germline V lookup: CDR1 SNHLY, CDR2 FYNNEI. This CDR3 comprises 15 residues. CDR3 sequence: CASTLDQSSGNTIYF. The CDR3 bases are TGTGCCAGCACCCTTGACCAGTCCTCTGGAAACACCATATATTTT. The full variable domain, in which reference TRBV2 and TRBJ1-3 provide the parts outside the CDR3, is EPEVTQTPSHQVTQMGQEVILRCVPISNHLYFYWYRQILGQKVEFLVSFYNNEISEKSEIFDDQFSVERPDGSNFTLKIRSTKLEDSAMYFCASTLDQSSGNTIYFGEGSWLTVV.

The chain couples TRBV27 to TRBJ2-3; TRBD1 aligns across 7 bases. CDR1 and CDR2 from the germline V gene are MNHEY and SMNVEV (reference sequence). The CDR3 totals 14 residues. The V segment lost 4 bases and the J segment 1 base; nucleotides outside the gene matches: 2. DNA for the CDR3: TGTGCCAGCAGTTCCACAGGGGGCACAGATACGCAGTATTTT. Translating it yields CASSSTGGTDTQYF.

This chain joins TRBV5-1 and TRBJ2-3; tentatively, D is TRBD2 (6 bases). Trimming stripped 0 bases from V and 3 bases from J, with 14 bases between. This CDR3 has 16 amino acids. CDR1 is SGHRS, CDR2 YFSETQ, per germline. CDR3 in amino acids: CASSLAAGGTTDTQYF. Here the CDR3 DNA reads TGCGCCAGCAGCTTGGCGGCTGGGGGGACGACAGATACGCAGTATTTT.

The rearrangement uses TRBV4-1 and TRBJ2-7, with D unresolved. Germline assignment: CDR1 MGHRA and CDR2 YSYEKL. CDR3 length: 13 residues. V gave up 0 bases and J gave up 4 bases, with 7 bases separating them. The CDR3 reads CASSQEFVYEQYF. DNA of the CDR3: TGCGCCAGCAGCCAAGAGTTCGTGTACGAGCAGTACTTC.

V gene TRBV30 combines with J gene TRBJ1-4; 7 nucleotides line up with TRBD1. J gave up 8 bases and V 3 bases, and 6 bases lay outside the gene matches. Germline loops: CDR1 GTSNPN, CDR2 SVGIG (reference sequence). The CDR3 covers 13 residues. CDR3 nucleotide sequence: TGTGCCTGGAGACGGACAGGTTCCGAAAAACTGTTTTTT. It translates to CAWRRTGSEKLFF.

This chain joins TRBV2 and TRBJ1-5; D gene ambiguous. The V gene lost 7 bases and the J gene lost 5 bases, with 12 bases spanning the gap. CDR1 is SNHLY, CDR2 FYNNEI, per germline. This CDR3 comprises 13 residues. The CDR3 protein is CASTSTGYQPQHF. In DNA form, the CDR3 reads TGTGCCAGCACCTCGACTGGGTATCAGCCCCAGCATTTT. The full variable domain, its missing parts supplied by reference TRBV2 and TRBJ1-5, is EPEVTQTPSHQVTQMGQEVILRCVPISNHLYFYWYRQILGQKVEFLVSFYNNEISEKSEIFDDQFSVERPDGSNFTLKIRSTKLEDSAMYFCASTSTGYQPQHFGDGTRLSIL.

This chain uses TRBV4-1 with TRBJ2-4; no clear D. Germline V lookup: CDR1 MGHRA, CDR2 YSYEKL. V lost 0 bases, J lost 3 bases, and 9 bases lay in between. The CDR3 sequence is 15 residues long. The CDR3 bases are TGCGCCAGCAGCCAAGATGGGGTATTCAAAAACATTCAGTACTTC. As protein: CASSQDGVFKNIQYF.

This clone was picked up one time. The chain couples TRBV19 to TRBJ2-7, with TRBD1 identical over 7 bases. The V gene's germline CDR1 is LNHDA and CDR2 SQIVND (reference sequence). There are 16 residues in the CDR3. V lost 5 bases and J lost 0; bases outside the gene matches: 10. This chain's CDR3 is CASSAPYRDSSYEQYF. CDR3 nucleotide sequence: TGTGCCAGTAGTGCCCCATACCGGGACAGCTCCTACGAGCAGTACTTC. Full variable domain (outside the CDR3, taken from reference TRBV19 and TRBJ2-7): DGGITQSPKYLFRKEGQNVTLSCEQNLNHDAMYWYRQDPGQGLRLIYYSQIVNDFQKGDIAEGYSVSREKKESFPLTVTSAQKNPTAFYLCASSAPYRDSSYEQYFGPGTRLTVT.

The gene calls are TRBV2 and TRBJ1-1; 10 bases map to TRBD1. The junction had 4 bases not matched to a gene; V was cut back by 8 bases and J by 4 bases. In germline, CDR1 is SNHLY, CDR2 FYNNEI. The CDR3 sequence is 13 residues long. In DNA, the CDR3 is TGTGCCAGCCGATGGACAGGGGGCACTGAAGCTTTCTTT. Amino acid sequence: CASRWTGGTEAFF.

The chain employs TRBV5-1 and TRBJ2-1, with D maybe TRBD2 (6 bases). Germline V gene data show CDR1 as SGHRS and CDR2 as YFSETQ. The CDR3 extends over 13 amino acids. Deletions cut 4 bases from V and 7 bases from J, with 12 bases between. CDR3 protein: CASSPGGENEQFF. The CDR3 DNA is TGCGCCAGCAGCCCCGGCGGGGAAAATGAGCAGTTCTTC.

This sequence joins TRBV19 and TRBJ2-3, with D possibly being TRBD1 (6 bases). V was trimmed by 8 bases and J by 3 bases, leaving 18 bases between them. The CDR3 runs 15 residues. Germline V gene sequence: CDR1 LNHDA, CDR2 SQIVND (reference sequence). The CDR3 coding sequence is TGTGCCAGTGGCAGGGCAGGGGCCGGGACAGATACGCAGTATTTT. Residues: CASGRAGAGTDTQYF.

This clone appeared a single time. The CDR3 sequence: CASSYGEGQPQHF. The CDR3 DNA reads TGTGCCAGCAGTTACGGAGAGGGTCAGCCCCAGCATTTT. This chain uses TRBV6-5 with TRBJ1-5; D is ambiguous. From germline, CDR1 is MNHEY and CDR2 SVGAGI. The CDR3 is 13 amino acids. The V end was cut by 2 bases, the J end by 6 bases, with 8 bases between.

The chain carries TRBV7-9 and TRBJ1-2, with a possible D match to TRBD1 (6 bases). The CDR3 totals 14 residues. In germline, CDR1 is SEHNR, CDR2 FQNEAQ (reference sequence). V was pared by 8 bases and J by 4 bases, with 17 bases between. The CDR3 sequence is CASRRAGAIYGYTF. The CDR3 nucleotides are TGTGCCAGCCGAAGAGCGGGGGCGATCTATGGCTACACCTTC.

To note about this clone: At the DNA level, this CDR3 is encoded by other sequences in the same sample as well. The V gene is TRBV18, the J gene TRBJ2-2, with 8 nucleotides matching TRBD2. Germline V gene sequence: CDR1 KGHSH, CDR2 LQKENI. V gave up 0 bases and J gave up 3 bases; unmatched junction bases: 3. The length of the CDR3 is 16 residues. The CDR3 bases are TGTGCCAGCTCACCACCGGCGGGAGGAGACACCGGGGAGCTGTTTTTT. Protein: CASSPPAGGDTGELFF.

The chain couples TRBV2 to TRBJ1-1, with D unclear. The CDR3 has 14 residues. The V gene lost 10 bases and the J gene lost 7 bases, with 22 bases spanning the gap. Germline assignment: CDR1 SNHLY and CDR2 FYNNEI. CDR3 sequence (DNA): TGTGCCACCCAGCAGTTCCCACAAACGGGTGAAGCTTTCTTT. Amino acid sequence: CATQQFPQTGEAFF.

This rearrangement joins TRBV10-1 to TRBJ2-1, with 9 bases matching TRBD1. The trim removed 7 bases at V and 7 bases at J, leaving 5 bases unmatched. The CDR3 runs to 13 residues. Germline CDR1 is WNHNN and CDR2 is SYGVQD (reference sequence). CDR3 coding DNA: TGCGCCAGCAAAGGGACAGGGAAGAATGAGCAGTTCTTC. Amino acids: CASKGTGKNEQFF.

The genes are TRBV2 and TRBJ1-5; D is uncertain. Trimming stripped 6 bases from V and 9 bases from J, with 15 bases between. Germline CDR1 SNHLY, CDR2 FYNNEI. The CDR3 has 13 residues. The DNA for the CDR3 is TGTGCCAGCAGGAACGCCCTCCGCGGGCCCCAGCATTTT. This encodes CASRNALRGPQHF. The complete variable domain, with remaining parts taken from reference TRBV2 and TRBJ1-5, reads EPEVTQTPSHQVTQMGQEVILRCVPISNHLYFYWYRQILGQKVEFLVSFYNNEISEKSEIFDDQFSVERPDGSNFTLKIRSTKLEDSAMYFCASRNALRGPQHFGDGTRLSIL.

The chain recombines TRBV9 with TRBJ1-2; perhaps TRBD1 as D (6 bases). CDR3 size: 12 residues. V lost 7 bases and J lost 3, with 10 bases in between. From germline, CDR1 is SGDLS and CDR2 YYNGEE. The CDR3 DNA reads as TGTGCCAGCTCAGGGGTAGACTATGGCTACACCTTC. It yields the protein CASSGVDYGYTF. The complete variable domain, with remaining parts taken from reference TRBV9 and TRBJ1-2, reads DSGVTQTPKHLITATGQRVTLRCSPRSGDLSVYWYQQSLDQGLQFLIQYYNGEERAKGNILERFSAQQFPDLHSELNLSSLELGDSALYFCASSGVDYGYTFGSGTRLTVV.

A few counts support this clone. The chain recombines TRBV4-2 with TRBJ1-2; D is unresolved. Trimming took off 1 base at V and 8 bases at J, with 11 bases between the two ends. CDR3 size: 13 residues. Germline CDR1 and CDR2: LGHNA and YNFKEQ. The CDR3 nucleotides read TGTGCCAGCAGCCAAGGTGTCCCGGAGGGCTACACCTTC. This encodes CASSQGVPEGYTF.

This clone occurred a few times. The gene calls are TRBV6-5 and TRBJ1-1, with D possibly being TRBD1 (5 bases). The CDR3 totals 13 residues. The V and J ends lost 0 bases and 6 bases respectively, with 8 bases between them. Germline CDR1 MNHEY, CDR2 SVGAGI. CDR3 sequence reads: CASSYSLGPEAFF. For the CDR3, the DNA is TGTGCCAGCAGTTACTCTTTGGGACCTGAAGCTTTCTTT.

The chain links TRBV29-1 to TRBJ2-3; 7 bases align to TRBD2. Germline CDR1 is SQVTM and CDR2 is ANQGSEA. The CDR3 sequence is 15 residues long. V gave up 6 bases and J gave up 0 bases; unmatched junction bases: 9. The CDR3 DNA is TGCAGCGTCCTCACTAGCGTCACTAGCACAGATACGCAGTATTTT. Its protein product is CSVLTSVTSTDTQYF.